The clone carrying this TCR beta chain was observed at least ten times. The source of the sample is a study of neurological immune-mediated disorders. V dropped 9 bases and J dropped 0 bases, with 8 bases sitting between them. CDR1 and CDR2 from the germline V gene are MDHEN and SYDVKM. The CDR3 length is 13 residues. Synthesis of cDNA was accomplished via 5'RACE employing 10-nucleotide random UMIs. Each sequencing run yielded over 160 million TCR-beta sequences from 15-18 subjects. TCRdb re-called the 5' RACE reads through MiXCR, storing one row per CDR3 protein. The sample shows about 50,000 distinct CDR3 sequences, around a tenth of them seen only once.

The receptor comes from a man aged 70-80 years with HTLV-1-associated myelopathy (HAM/TSP). V and J are TRBV28 and TRBJ2-2; a possible D gene is TRBD1 (5 bases). Sequenced: PBMCs. The CDR3 region is CASDRPNTGELFF. The CDR3 nucleotides are TGTGCCAGTGACAGACCGAACACCGGGGAGCTGTTTTTT.